The rows below give T cell receptor beta chains drawn from one sample of a study of OX40 agonist ivuxolimab in advanced cancers. Sequencing used immunoSEQ multiplex PCR; TCRdb keeps in-frame clones, though not all of them. Here the sample spans almost 85,000 clones, 89% being singletons. This sample comprised CD4+ or CD8+ T cells sorted from blood, obtained in a trial of the OX40 agonist ivuxolimab. Receptors originate from an adult with an advanced solid tumor such as melanoma, head and neck, liver or kidney cancer. CDR3s leave out the opening cysteine and the closing phenylalanine or tryptophan.

J gene,V gene,CDR3 protein
TRBJ2-1,TRBV10-3,AISERDRANEQF
TRBJ2-7,TRBV5-4,ASSRTSGTVYEQY
TRBJ2-5,TRBV5-6,ASSLGQGGLWETQY
TRBJ1-1,TRBV27,ASLLRGQGNTEAF
TRBJ2-2,TRBV10-1,ASSEAGPNTGELF
TRBJ2-7,TRBV7-2,ASSRLIGEQY
TRBJ1-4,TRBV30,AWSGPFPRPNEKLF
TRBJ1-3,TRBV7-9,ASSLGRVSGNTIY
TRBJ1-2,TRBV6-6,ASSLGQAYGYT
TRBJ1-4,TRBV2,ASRNRATNEKLF